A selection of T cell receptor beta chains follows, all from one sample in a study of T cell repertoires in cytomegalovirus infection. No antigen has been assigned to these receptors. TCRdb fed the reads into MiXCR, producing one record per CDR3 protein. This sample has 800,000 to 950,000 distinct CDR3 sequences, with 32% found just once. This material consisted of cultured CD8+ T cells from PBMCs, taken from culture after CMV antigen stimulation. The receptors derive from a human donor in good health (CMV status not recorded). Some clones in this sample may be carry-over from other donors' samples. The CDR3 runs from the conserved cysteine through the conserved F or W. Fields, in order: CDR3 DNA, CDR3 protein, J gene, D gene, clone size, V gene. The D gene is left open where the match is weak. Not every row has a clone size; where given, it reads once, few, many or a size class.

CDR3nt: TGTGCCAGCAGCTTGAAGCAGGAGGGGGCATCGGAGACCCAGTACTTC
CDR3aa: CASSLKQEGASETQYF
j_gene: TRBJ2-5
d_gene: .
abundance: .
v_gene: TRBV5-4

CDR3nt: TGTGCCAGCAGTTTAACAGGGGACGGCTACACCTTC
CDR3aa: CASSLTGDGYTF
j_gene: TRBJ1-2
d_gene: TRBD1
abundance: many
v_gene: TRBV12-3/TRBV12-4

CDR3nt: TGTGCCAGCCAACCTACGTTCGCGGGGGGCTACAATGAGCAGTTCTTC
CDR3aa: CASQPTFAGGYNEQFF
j_gene: TRBJ2-1
d_gene: TRBD2
abundance: .
v_gene: TRBV27

CDR3nt: TGTGCTAGTGGTTTAGGAAGGGCCAATGAGCAGTTCTTC
CDR3aa: CASGLGRANEQFF
j_gene: TRBJ2-1
d_gene: .
abundance: few
v_gene: TRBV12-5

CDR3nt: TGTGCCAGCAGCTTAGTCCACGGATCGAACACTGAAGCTTTCTTT
CDR3aa: CASSLVHGSNTEAFF
j_gene: TRBJ1-1
d_gene: .
abundance: .
v_gene: TRBV7-9

CDR3nt: TGTGCCAGCAGTTACTCGACATTGGACCCCTATGGCTACACCTTC
CDR3aa: CASSYSTLDPYGYTF
j_gene: TRBJ1-2
d_gene: .
abundance: .
v_gene: TRBV6-5

CDR3nt: TGTGCCAGCAGTTACATTCATCCGGGACAGGGCAGCAATCAGCCCCAGCATTTT
CDR3aa: CASSYIHPGQGSNQPQHF
j_gene: TRBJ1-5
d_gene: TRBD1
abundance: .
v_gene: TRBV6-6

CDR3nt: TGTGCCAGTAGTATGGTAAGCGGGGTCCTATACAATGAGCAGTTCTTC
CDR3aa: CASSMVSGVLYNEQFF
j_gene: TRBJ2-1
d_gene: TRBD2
abundance: .
v_gene: TRBV19

CDR3nt: TGTGCCAGCAGCCAGGACCGGATGGGAAATTCACCCCTCCACTTT
CDR3aa: CASSQDRMGNSPLHF
j_gene: TRBJ1-6
d_gene: .
abundance: .
v_gene: TRBV4-2

CDR3nt: TGCAGTGCTAGTCCCGATACAGGGGTCCGATATGCTTTCTTT
CDR3aa: CSASPDTGVRYAFF
j_gene: TRBJ1-1
d_gene: TRBD1
abundance: .
v_gene: TRBV20-1

CDR3nt: TGTGCCAGCAGCCGCGGGACAGGACACACAGATACGCAGTATTTT
CDR3aa: CASSRGTGHTDTQYF
j_gene: TRBJ2-3
d_gene: TRBD1
abundance: .
v_gene: TRBV27

CDR3nt: TGTGCCAGCAGCCACCCGGGACAGGAGAATGAAAAACTGTTTTTT
CDR3aa: CASSHPGQENEKLFF
j_gene: TRBJ1-4
d_gene: TRBD1
abundance: few
v_gene: TRBV7-2

CDR3nt: TGTGCCAGCAGCCCTTACTCCACAGCGGGGCCTGAGCAGTTCTTC
CDR3aa: CASSPYSTAGPEQFF
j_gene: TRBJ2-1
d_gene: TRBD2
abundance: many
v_gene: TRBV7-8

CDR3nt: TGTGCCAGCAGTTACTTCGCGGGGGCCCCTGAAGAGACCCAGTACTTC
CDR3aa: CASSYFAGAPEETQYF
j_gene: TRBJ2-5
d_gene: .
abundance: .
v_gene: TRBV6-2/TRBV6-3

CDR3nt: TGTGCCAGCAGCCCCCCAGGGGCCTCGCCAAGCACTGAAGCTTTCTTT
CDR3aa: CASSPPGASPSTEAFF
j_gene: TRBJ1-1
d_gene: .
abundance: few
v_gene: TRBV5-6

CDR3nt: TGTGCCAGCAGCCTAGGACTAGCGGGGCTTCTGCGGGATGAGCAGTTCTTC
CDR3aa: CASSLGLAGLLRDEQFF
j_gene: TRBJ2-1
d_gene: TRBD2
abundance: many
v_gene: TRBV3-1

CDR3nt: TGTGCCAGCACCCCGGGCGCAGGAAACACTGAAGCTTTCTTT
CDR3aa: CASTPGAGNTEAFF
j_gene: TRBJ1-1
d_gene: .
abundance: .
v_gene: TRBV6-5

CDR3nt: TGTGCCAGCAGCTCAACAGGGGGAAGCGGCTACACCTTC
CDR3aa: CASSSTGGSGYTF
j_gene: TRBJ1-2
d_gene: TRBD1
abundance: many
v_gene: TRBV7-9

CDR3nt: TGTGCCAGCAGTCTCCAAGGGGCAGGCTCCTACGAGCAGTACTTC
CDR3aa: CASSLQGAGSYEQYF
j_gene: TRBJ2-7
d_gene: .
abundance: .
v_gene: TRBV27

CDR3nt: TGTGCCAGCAGCCACCGGGACAGGGGGGCCGGGGAGCTGTTTTTT
CDR3aa: CASSHRDRGAGELFF
j_gene: TRBJ2-2
d_gene: TRBD1
abundance: many
v_gene: TRBV7-2

CDR3nt: TGTGCCAGCAGCTCCCCCCGCGGGACAGCGGAAAACATTCAGTACTTC
CDR3aa: CASSSPRGTAENIQYF
j_gene: TRBJ2-4
d_gene: .
abundance: .
v_gene: TRBV5-8

CDR3nt: TGTGCCAGCAGTGAAGAGACCTTAAGGGTGAACACTGAAGCTTTCTTT
CDR3aa: CASSEETLRVNTEAFF
j_gene: TRBJ1-1
d_gene: .
abundance: .
v_gene: TRBV2

CDR3nt: TGTGCCAGCAGCTTGGGCCGTTCGGGACAGGGGAACACTGAAGCTTTCTTT
CDR3aa: CASSLGRSGQGNTEAFF
j_gene: TRBJ1-1
d_gene: TRBD1
abundance: .
v_gene: TRBV5-4

CDR3nt: TGTGCCAGCTCTATAGGGGCACTCGAGCAGTACTTC
CDR3aa: CASSIGALEQYF
j_gene: TRBJ2-7
d_gene: .
abundance: few
v_gene: TRBV7-9

CDR3nt: TGTGCCAGCAGCCCATCGGGGAGCGGGGGATTCCAAGAGACCCAGTACTTC
CDR3aa: CASSPSGSGGFQETQYF
j_gene: TRBJ2-5
d_gene: TRBD2
abundance: many
v_gene: TRBV7-8

CDR3nt: TGTGCCAGTAAAACGGACTCTGGAAACACCATATATTTT
CDR3aa: CASKTDSGNTIYF
j_gene: TRBJ1-3
d_gene: .
abundance: .
v_gene: TRBV19

CDR3nt: TGTGCCAGCAGCTTAGAGGCAGGGGGCTGGAATGGGCCTTTCTTT
CDR3aa: CASSLEAGGWNGPFF
j_gene: TRBJ1-1
d_gene: TRBD1
abundance: few
v_gene: TRBV7-6

CDR3nt: TGTGCCAGCAGCTTGACAGGGACTTCGAACACTGAAGCTTTCTTT
CDR3aa: CASSLTGTSNTEAFF
j_gene: TRBJ1-1
d_gene: TRBD1
abundance: .
v_gene: TRBV7-9

CDR3nt: TGTGCCACCAGCAGAGTTAGAAGGGTTAATCAGCCCCAGCATTTT
CDR3aa: CATSRVRRVNQPQHF
j_gene: TRBJ1-5
d_gene: .
abundance: few
v_gene: TRBV15

CDR3nt: TGTGCCAGCAGCTCGGGGGGCTTGGAGACCCAGTACTTC
CDR3aa: CASSSGGLETQYF
j_gene: TRBJ2-5
d_gene: .
abundance: .
v_gene: TRBV7-9

CDR3nt: TGTGCCAGCAGGATTGATAGCCAGTACTTC
CDR3aa: CASRIDSQYF
j_gene: TRBJ2-5
d_gene: .
abundance: many
v_gene: TRBV5-8

CDR3nt: TGTGCCAGCAGCTTCGTTGGGACCGGGGAGCTGTTTTTT
CDR3aa: CASSFVGTGELFF
j_gene: TRBJ2-2
d_gene: .
abundance: .
v_gene: TRBV7-9

CDR3nt: TGCAGCGCTGGAAGGGTTACGTCCTATGGCTACACCTTC
CDR3aa: CSAGRVTSYGYTF
j_gene: TRBJ1-2
d_gene: .
abundance: .
v_gene: TRBV29-1